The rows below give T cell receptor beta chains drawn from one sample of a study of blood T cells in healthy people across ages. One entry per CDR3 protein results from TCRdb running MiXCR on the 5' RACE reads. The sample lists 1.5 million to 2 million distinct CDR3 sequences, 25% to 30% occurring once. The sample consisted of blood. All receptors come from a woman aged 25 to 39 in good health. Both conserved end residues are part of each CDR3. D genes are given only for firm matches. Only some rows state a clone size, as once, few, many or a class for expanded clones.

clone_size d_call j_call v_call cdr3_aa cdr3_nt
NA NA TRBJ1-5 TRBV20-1 CSARGGDGTFYQNSNQPQHF TGCAGTGCCCGGGGGGGGGACGGTACATTTTACCAAAATAGCAATCAGCCCCAGCATTTT
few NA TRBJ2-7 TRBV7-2 CASSVQGRPYEQYF TGTGCCAGCAGCGTACAGGGGAGGCCCTACGAGCAGTACTTC
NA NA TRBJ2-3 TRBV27 CASSYGTFQNTQYF TGTGCCAGCAGTTATGGGACATTTCAAAATACGCAGTATTTT
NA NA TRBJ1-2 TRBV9 CASSAGRGSPKRDGYTF TGTGCCAGCAGCGCAGGACGGGGAAGCCCTAAGCGGGATGGCTACACCTTC
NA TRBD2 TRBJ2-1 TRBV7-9 CSSSKWTSGSYNEQFF TGTTCCAGCAGCAAATGGACTAGCGGATCCTACAATGAGCAGTTCTTC
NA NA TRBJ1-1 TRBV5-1 CASSFAGTGNTEAFF TGCGCCAGCAGCTTTGCCGGGACCGGGAACACTGAAGCTTTCTTT
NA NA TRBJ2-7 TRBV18 CASSPSRDRPYEQYF TGTGCCAGCTCACCGAGTCGAGACCGCCCCTACGAGCAGTACTTC
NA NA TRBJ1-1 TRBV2 CASATIVDTEAFF TGTGCCAGCGCGACGATCGTTGACACTGAAGCTTTCTTT
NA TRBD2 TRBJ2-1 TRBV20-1 CSASGLAGKDEQFF TGCAGTGCTAGTGGTCTAGCGGGTAAGGATGAGCAGTTCTTC
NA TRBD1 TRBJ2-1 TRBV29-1 CSINPRGWNNEQFF TGCAGCATAAATCCCAGGGGGTGGAACAATGAGCAGTTCTTC
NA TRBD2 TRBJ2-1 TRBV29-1 CSVGGRVNKANEQFF TGCAGCGTCGGGGGGAGGGTAAATAAGGCTAATGAGCAGTTCTTC
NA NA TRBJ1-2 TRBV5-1 CASARDTGSYGYTF TGCGCCAGCGCCCGGGACACTGGTTCCTATGGCTACACCTTC
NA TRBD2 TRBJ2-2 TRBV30 CAWIPSGGGRTGELFF TGTGCCTGGATCCCTTCGGGCGGGGGGCGTACCGGGGAGCTGTTTTTT
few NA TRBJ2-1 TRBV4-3 CASSRGARPYNEQFF TGCGCCAGCAGCCGTGGGGCAAGACCCTACAATGAGCAGTTCTTC
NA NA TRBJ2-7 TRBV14 CAGLPGKNYEQYF TGTGCCGGCCTCCCTGGGAAGAACTACGAGCAGTACTTC
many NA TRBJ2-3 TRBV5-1 CASSPAETYTDTQYF TGCGCCAGCAGCCCAGCGGAAACCTACACAGATACGCAGTATTTT
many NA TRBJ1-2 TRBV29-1 CSVGDRTNYGYTF TGCAGCGTTGGTGACAGGACTAACTATGGCTACACCTTC
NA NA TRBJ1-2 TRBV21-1 CASSLTDDSYGYTF TGTGCCAGCAGCTTGACAGACGACAGCTATGGCTACACCTTC
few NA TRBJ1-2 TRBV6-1 CASSLGGYRVNYGYTF TGTGCCAGCAGCCTGGGGGGGTATCGGGTCAACTATGGCTACACCTTC
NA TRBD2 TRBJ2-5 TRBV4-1 CASSQLAGWTQYF TGCGCCAGCAGCCAGCTAGCGGGGTGGACCCAGTACTTC
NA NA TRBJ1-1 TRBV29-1 CSVGIWDRNTEAFF TGCAGCGTTGGGATCTGGGACCGCAACACTGAAGCTTTCTTT
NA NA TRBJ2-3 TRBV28 CASSTPGQERTDTQYF TGTGCCAGCAGTACCCCGGGACAAGAACGCACAGATACGCAGTATTTT
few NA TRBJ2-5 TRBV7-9 CASSLAISVRSSDRETQYF TGTGCCAGCAGCTTAGCTATCAGCGTGCGGTCTAGCGATCGAGAGACCCAGTACTTC
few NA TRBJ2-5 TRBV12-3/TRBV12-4 CASRPSVEETQYF TGTGCCAGCAGGCCATCAGTAGAAGAGACCCAGTACTTC
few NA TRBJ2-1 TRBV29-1 CSAEVYNEQFF TGCAGCGCGGAGGTCTACAATGAGCAGTTCTTC
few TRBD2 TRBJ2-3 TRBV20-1 CSARDQTSGGAGDTQYF TGCAGTGCTAGAGATCAGACTAGCGGGGGGGCTGGAGATACGCAGTATTTT
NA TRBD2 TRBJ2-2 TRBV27 CASSFSAGGLTGELFF TGTGCCAGCAGTTTTTCAGCGGGAGGGCTCACCGGGGAGCTGTTTTTT
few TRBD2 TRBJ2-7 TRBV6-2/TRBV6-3 CASSYPRDTIAGSTYEQYF TGTGCCAGCAGTTACCCACGCGACACCATAGCGGGGTCGACCTACGAGCAGTACTTC
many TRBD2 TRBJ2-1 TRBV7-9 CASSFRLAGVNEQFF TGTGCCAGCAGCTTCCGGCTAGCGGGAGTCAATGAGCAGTTCTTC
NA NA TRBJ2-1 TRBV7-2 CASSPVGAGEQFF TGTGCCAGCAGCCCGGTCGGGGCGGGGGAGCAGTTCTTC
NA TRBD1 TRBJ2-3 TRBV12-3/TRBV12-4 CASSGPTGGLDTQYF TGTGCCAGCAGTGGCCCGACAGGGGGCTTAGATACGCAGTATTTT
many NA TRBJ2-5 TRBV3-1 CASSRPGQEETQYF TGTGCCAGCAGCCGGCCGGGACAAGAAGAGACCCAGTACTTC
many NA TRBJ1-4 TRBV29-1 CSARTGTTRNEKLFF TGCAGCGCCAGAACAGGCACGACGAGAAATGAAAAACTGTTTTTT
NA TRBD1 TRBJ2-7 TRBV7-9 CASSHKGQGNEQYF TGTGCCAGCAGCCACAAGGGACAGGGGAACGAGCAGTACTTC
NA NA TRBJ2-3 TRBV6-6 CASSSGTRGVTDTQYF TGTGCCAGCAGTTCCGGGACAAGGGGGGTCACAGATACGCAGTATTTT